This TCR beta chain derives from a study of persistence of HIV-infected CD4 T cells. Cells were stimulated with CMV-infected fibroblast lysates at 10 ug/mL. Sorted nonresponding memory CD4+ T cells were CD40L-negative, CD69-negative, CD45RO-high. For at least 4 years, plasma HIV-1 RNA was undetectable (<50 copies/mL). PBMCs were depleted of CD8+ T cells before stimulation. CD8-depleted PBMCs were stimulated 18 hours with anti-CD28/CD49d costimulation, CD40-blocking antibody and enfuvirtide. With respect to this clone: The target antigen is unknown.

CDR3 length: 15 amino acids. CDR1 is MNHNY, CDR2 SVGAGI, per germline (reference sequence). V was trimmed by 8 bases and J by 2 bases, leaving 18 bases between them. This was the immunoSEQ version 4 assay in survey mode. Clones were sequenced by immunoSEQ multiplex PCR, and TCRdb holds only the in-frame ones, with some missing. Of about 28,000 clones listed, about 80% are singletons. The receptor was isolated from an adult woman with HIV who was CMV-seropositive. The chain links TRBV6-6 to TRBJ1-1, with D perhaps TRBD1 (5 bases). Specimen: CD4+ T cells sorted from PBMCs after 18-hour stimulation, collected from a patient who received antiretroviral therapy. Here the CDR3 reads CASSRGGQINTEAFF. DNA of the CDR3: TGTGCCAGCTCAAGGGGCGGACAAATAAACACTGAAGCTTTCTTT.